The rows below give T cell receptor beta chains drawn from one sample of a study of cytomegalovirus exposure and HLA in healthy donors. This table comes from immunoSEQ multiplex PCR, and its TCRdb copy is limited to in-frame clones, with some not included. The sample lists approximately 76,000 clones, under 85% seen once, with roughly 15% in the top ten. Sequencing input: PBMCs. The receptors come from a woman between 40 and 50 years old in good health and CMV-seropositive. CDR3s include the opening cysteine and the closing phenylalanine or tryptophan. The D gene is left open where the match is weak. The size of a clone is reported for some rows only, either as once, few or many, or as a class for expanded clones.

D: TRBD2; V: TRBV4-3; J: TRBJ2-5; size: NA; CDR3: CASSRGLAGAEETQYF; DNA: TGCGCCAGCAGCCGTGGACTAGCGGGGGCCGAAGAGACCCAGTACTTC
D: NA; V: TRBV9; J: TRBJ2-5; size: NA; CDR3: CASSVSGLQETQYF; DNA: TGTGCCAGCAGCGTAAGTGGACTCCAAGAGACCCAGTACTTC
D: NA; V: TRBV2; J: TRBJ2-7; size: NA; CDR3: CASRPGGGGYEQYF; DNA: TGTGCCAGCAGACCCGGGGGCGGGGGCTACGAGCAGTACTTC
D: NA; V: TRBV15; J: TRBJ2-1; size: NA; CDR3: CATSRARGQGQTPVAGGWDEQFF; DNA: TGTGCCACCAGCAGAGCCCGGGGACAGGGTCAAACGCCGGTAGCGGGAGGATGGGATGAGCAGTTCTTC
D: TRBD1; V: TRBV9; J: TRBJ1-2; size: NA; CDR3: CASSYGTGQDYTF; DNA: TGTGCCAGCAGCTATGGGACAGGGCAAGACTACACCTTC
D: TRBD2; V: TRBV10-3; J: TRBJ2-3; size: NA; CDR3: CAISTVAGVGTDTQYF; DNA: TGTGCCATCAGTACCGTAGCGGGAGTAGGCACAGATACGCAGTATTTT
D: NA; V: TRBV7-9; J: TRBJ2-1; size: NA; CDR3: CASSLGVYYYNEQFF; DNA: TGTGCCAGCAGCTTAGGTGTCTACTATTACAATGAGCAGTTCTTC
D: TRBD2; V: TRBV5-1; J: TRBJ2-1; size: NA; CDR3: CASSLEGGRGEQFF; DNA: TGCGCCAGCAGCTTGGAGGGAGGGAGGGGAGAGCAGTTCTTC
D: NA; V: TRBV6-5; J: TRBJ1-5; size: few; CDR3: CASSTGVFQPQHF; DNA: TGTGCCAGCAGCACGGGGGTTTTTCAGCCCCAGCATTTT
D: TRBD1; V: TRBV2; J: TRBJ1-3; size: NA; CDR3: CASSPGTGRYTIYF; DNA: TGTGCCAGCAGTCCCGGGACAGGGAGGTACACCATATATTTT
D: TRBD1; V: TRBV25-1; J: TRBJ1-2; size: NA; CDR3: CASSEKQGAGWTNYGYTF; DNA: TGTGCCAGCAGTGAAAAACAGGGGGCGGGGTGGACTAACTATGGCTACACCTTC
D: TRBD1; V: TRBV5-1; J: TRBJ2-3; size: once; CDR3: CASRQTGGMTDTQYF; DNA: TGCGCCAGCAGACAGACAGGGGGTATGACAGATACGCAGTATTTT
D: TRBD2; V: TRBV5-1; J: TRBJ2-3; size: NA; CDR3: CASSPGTSPSTDTQYF; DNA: TGCGCCAGCAGCCCTGGGACTAGCCCTAGCACAGATACGCAGTATTTT
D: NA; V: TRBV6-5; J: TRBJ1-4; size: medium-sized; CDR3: CASSPGFLGEKLFF; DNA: TGTGCCAGCAGTCCGGGATTTTTGGGTGAAAAACTGTTTTTT
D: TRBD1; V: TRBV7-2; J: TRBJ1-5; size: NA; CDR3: CASSLVTGGHQPQHF; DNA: TGTGCCAGCAGCTTAGTAACAGGGGGACATCAGCCCCAGCATTTT
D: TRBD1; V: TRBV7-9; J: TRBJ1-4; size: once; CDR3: CASSSTYRVRDRQNEKLFF; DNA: TGTGCCAGCAGTTCTACCTACCGGGTGCGGGACAGGCAAAATGAAAAACTGTTTTTT
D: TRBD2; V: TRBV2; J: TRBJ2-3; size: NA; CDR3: CASSVKRGWTDTQYF; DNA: TGTGCCAGCAGTGTTAAGCGGGGTTGGACAGATACGCAGTATTTT
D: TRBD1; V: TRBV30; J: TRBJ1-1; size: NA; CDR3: CAWDQGQTEAFF; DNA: TGTGCCTGGGATCAGGGACAGACCGAAGCTTTCTTT
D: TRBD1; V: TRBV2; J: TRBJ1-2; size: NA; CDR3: CASSRTGQGYTF; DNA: TGTGCCAGCAGCCGGACAGGTCAGGGCTACACCTTC
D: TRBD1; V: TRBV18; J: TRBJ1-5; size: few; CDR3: CASSPTRGRDNQPQHF; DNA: TGTGCCAGCTCACCTACGAGGGGGCGAGATAATCAGCCCCAGCATTTT
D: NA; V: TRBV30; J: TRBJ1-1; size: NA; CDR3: CAWSKGATNTEAFF; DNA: TGTGCCTGGAGTAAAGGGGCGACGAACACTGAAGCTTTCTTT
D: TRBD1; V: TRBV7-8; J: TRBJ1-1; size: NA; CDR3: CASSHRQGITEAFF; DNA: TGTGCCAGCAGCCACCGACAGGGAATCACTGAAGCTTTCTTT
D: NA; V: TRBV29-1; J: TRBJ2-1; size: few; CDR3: CSVFGLTPNEQFF; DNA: TGCAGCGTTTTCGGGTTGACCCCCAATGAGCAGTTCTTC
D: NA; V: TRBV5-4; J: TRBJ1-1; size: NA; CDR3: CASSLGRGGEAFF; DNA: TGTGCCAGCAGCTTGGGTAGGGGAGGAGAAGCTTTCTTT
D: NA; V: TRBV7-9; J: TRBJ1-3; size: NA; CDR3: CASSSGANTIYF; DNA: TGTGCCAGCAGCTCTGGGGCCAACACCATATATTTT
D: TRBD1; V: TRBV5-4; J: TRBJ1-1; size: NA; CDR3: CATDEGAGGTEAFF; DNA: TGTGCCACCGACGAGGGGGCCGGGGGCACTGAAGCTTTCTTT
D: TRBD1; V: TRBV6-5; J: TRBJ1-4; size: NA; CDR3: CASSYLDRGEKLFF; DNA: TGTGCCAGCAGTTACCTGGACAGGGGCGAAAAACTGTTTTTT
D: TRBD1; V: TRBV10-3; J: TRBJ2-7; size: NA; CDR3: CAISPGTGTYEQYF; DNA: TGTGCCATCAGTCCCGGGACAGGGACCTACGAGCAGTACTTC
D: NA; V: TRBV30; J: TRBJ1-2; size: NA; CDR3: CAWNFLGVGGYTF; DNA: TGTGCCTGGAACTTTCTCGGGGTAGGAGGCTACACCTTC
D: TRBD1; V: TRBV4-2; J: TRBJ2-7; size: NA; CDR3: CASSQNSWDRGSYEQYF; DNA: TGTGCCAGCAGCCAAAACAGCTGGGACAGGGGCTCCTACGAGCAGTACTTC
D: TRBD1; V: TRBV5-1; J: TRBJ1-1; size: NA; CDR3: CASSTGQDTEAFF; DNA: TGCGCCAGCAGCACGGGACAGGACACTGAAGCTTTCTTT
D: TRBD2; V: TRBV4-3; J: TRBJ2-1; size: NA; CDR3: CASSPGLAGDEQFF; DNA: TGCGCCAGCAGCCCCGGACTAGCGGGAGATGAGCAGTTCTTC
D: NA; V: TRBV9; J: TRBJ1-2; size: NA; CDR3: CASSEGEGSGYGYTF; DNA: TGTGCCAGCAGCGAGGGGGAGGGTTCGGGCTATGGCTACACCTTC
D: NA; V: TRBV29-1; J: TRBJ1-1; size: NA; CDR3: CSVVNPQRFGRTEAFF; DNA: TGCAGCGTTGTTAACCCACAACGTTTTGGGAGGACTGAAGCTTTCTTT
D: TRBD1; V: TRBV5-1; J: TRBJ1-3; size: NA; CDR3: CASTTTGVHSGNTIYF; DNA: TGCGCCAGCACTACTACAGGGGTTCACTCTGGAAACACCATATATTTT
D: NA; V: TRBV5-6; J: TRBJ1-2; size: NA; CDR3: CASSLRQGGGYTF; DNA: TGTGCCAGCAGCTTGCGGCAGGGAGGTGGCTACACCTTC
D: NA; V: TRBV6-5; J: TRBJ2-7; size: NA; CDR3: CASSYSIGETSYEQYF; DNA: TGTGCCAGCAGTTACTCGATAGGGGAAACCTCCTACGAGCAGTACTTC
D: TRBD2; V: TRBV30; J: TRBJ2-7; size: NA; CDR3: CAWSSGIFYEQYF; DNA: TGTGCCTGGAGCAGCGGGATCTTCTACGAGCAGTACTTC
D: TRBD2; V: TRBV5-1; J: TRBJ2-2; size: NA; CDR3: CASSFGTSGVDGELFF; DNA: TGCGCCAGCAGCTTCGGGACTAGCGGGGTAGACGGGGAGCTGTTTTTT
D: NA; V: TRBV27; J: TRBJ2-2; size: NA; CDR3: CASSFLGGGNTGELFF; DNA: TGTGCCAGCAGTTTTTTGGGGGGGGGCAACACCGGGGAGCTGTTTTTT
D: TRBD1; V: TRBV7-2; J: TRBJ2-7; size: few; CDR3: CASSPQGQLSEQYF; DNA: TGTGCCAGCAGCCCACAGGGACAGCTTTCCGAGCAGTACTTC
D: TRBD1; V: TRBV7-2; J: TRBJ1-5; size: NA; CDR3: CASSSRQGNQPQHF; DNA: TGTGCCAGCAGCTCACGACAGGGGAATCAGCCCCAGCATTTT
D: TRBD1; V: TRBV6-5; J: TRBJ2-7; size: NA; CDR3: CASSYGQGESYEQYF; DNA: TGTGCCAGCAGTTACGGACAGGGAGAGTCCTACGAGCAGTACTTC
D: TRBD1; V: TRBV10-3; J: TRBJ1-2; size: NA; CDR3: CAISGRDRVAYGYTF; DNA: TGTGCCATCAGTGGTCGGGACAGGGTCGCCTATGGCTACACCTTC
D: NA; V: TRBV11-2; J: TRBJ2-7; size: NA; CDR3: CASTPWGPYEQYF; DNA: TGTGCCAGCACCCCCTGGGGGCCCTACGAGCAGTACTTC
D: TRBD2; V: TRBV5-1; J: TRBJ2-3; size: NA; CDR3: CASSLGPSSGSDTQYF; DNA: TGCGCCAGCAGCTTGGGGCCTTCTAGCGGGTCAGATACGCAGTATTTT
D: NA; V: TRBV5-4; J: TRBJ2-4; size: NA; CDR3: CASSLPVGAAGKNIQYF; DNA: TGTGCCAGCAGCTTGCCGGTCGGAGCGGCAGGCAAAAACATTCAGTACTTC
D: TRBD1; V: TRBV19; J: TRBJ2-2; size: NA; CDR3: CASSISTGGTGELFF; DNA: TGTGCCAGTAGTATTTCTACAGGGGGCACCGGGGAGCTGTTTTTT
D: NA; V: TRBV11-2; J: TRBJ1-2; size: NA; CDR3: CASSLEPGSGYTF; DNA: TGTGCCAGCAGCTTAGAGCCAGGCTCTGGCTACACCTTC
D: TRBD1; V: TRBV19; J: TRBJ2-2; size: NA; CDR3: CASTPSGIRDRIAGELFF; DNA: TGTGCCAGCACTCCCTCGGGTATCCGGGACAGGATCGCCGGGGAGCTGTTTTTT
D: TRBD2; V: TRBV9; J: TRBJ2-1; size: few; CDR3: CASSVVLAGYNEQFF; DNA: TGTGCCAGCAGCGTAGTATTAGCGGGCTACAATGAGCAGTTCTTC
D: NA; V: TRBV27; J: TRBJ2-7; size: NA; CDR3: CASSLGGGYEQYF; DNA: TGTGCCAGCAGTTTAGGGGGCGGATACGAGCAGTACTTC
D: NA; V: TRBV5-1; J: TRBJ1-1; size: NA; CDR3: CASSLGWTSMNTEAFF; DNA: TGCGCCAGCAGCTTGGGCTGGACTTCCATGAACACTGAAGCTTTCTTT
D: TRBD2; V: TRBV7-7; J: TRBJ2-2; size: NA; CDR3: CASSDTSGGTNTGELFF; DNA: TGTGCTAGCAGCGACACTAGCGGGGGAACGAACACCGGGGAGCTGTTTTTT